The 17 T cell receptor beta chains below come from one sample, sequenced in a study of T cells in localized non-small cell lung cancer. TCRdb's table, derived via immunoSEQ multiplex PCR, lists solely in-frame clones and lacks some. The table has about 26,000 clones, 81% seen once; the top ten hold 9.5% to 10%. The sequenced sample was peripheral blood, obtained before any cancer treatment. The receptor set was obtained from a man between 40 and 75 years old with stage III squamous cell lung carcinoma.

This sequence joins TRBV5-6 and TRBJ1-2; D remains unclear. Trimming took off 1 base at V and 0 bases at J, with 16 bases between the two ends. From germline, CDR1 is SGHDT and CDR2 YYEEEE. The CDR3 is 17 residues long. The CDR3 is CASSLRFTGIANYGYTF. The CDR3 region has the DNA TGTGCCAGCAGCTTGCGATTTACGGGAATAGCTAACTATGGCTACACCTTC.

This chain uses TRBV30 with TRBJ1-2, with D hard to call. The CDR3 has 14 amino acids. Trimming removed 0 bases from V and 7 bases from J, with 15 bases in between. Germline-derived CDR1 and CDR2 are GTSNPN and SVGIG (reference sequence). This CDR3 reads CAWSVRSVVSGYTF. Here the CDR3 DNA reads TGTGCCTGGAGTGTACGATCCGTAGTCTCTGGCTACACCTTC.

CDR3: CASSSDGNYGYTF. CDR3 in DNA: TGTGCCAGCAGCTCGGACGGAAATTATGGCTACACCTTC. This chain links TRBV6-5 with TRBJ1-2; D is unclear. CDR1 is MNHEY, CDR2 SVGAGI, per germline. The ends were cut back, 6 bases at V and 5 bases at J, with 13 bases in the middle. The length of the CDR3 is 13 residues.

The chain couples TRBV29-1 to TRBJ1-2; D is possibly TRBD1 (5 bases). The germline CDR1 and CDR2 sequences are SQVTM and ANQGSEA. Between the trimmed V and J ends, which lost 2 bases and 4 bases, there was a span of 11 bases. The CDR3 contains 13 residues. CDR3 DNA: TGCAGCGTTGAAAACAGGAGGGGCTATGGCTACACCTTC. This sequence encodes CSVENRRGYGYTF.

The gene calls are TRBV7-6 and TRBJ1-2; D might be TRBD1 (5 bases). This CDR3 has 13 residues. V was shortened by 2 bases and J by 7 bases, with 11 bases between the two germline ends. Germline CDR1 SGHVS, CDR2 FNYEAQ. The CDR3 is CASSLKGQGGYTF. The CDR3 bases are TGTGCCAGCAGCTTAAAGGGGCAGGGTGGCTACACCTTC.

The chain is built from TRBV6-4 and TRBJ2-3; possibly TRBD2 for D (5 bases). CDR1 and CDR2 from the germline V gene are MRHNA and SNTAGT. The CDR3 is 13 residues long. Trimming cost V 4 bases and J 1 base, with 6 bases left between them. The CDR3 is CASSVSGTDTQYF. CDR3 nucleotide sequence: TGTGCCAGCAGTGTTAGCGGCACAGATACGCAGTATTTT.

This sequence joins TRBV2 and TRBJ1-4; a weak D match, TRBD1 (5 bases). The CDR3 extends over 15 amino acids. The germline V gene encodes CDR1 SNHLY and CDR2 FYNNEI. Trimming left V 4 bases short and J 2 bases short, with 11 bases between. The CDR3 loop reads CASSVGASTNEKLFF. The CDR3 nucleotides are TGTGCCAGCAGTGTAGGGGCCTCTACTAATGAAAAACTGTTTTTT. The full variable domain, rest sourced from reference TRBV2 and TRBJ1-4, is EPEVTQTPSHQVTQMGQEVILRCVPISNHLYFYWYRQILGQKVEFLVSFYNNEISEKSEIFDDQFSVERPDGSNFTLKIRSTKLEDSAMYFCASSVGASTNEKLFFGSGTQLSVL.

This chain connects TRBV10-2 to TRBJ2-2; maybe TRBD2 (5 bases). The CDR3 contains 12 residues. V shed 10 bases and J shed 6 bases, with 12 bases lying between them. The V gene's germline CDR1 is WSHSY and CDR2 SAAADI. As DNA, the CDR3 is TGCGCCAAGCTGAGGGTGGCCGGGGAGCTGTTTTTT. Translated, it gives CAKLRVAGELFF.

The sample holds a few counts of this clone. This chain uses TRBV11-2 with TRBJ2-3; 10 nucleotides align to TRBD2. V gave up 3 bases and J gave up 5 bases; unmatched junction bases: 5. The CDR3 contains 15 residues. Per germline, CDR1 SGHAT and CDR2 FQNNGV. CDR3 in DNA: TGTGCCAGCAGCTTCTTAGCGGGGGGAGGAGATACGCAGTATTTT. This gives the protein CASSFLAGGGDTQYF.

J is TRBJ2-4 and V is TRBV4-1; D remains ambiguous. V was trimmed by 3 bases and J by 10 bases, leaving 16 bases between them. Germline loops: CDR1 MGHRA, CDR2 YSYEKL. The CDR3 is made up of 14 amino acids. The CDR3 region is CASSQPQQNGIQYF. In DNA form, the CDR3 reads TGCGCCAGCAGCCAGCCACAGCAAAATGGAATTCAGTACTTC.

The V and J genes are TRBV9 and TRBJ2-3; the D is unclear. This CDR3 is 15 amino acids long. The germline V gene has CDR1 SGDLS and CDR2 YYNGEE. V lost 0 bases to trimming and J lost 1 base, with 9 bases between them. CDR3 amino acids: CASSVGALRTDTQYF. DNA of the CDR3: TGTGCCAGCAGCGTAGGGGCGCTTCGCACAGATACGCAGTATTTT.

The genes are TRBV10-3 and TRBJ1-2; D ambiguous. The CDR3 consists of 14 residues. The ends were cut back, 6 bases at V and 3 bases at J, with 14 bases in the middle. Germline V gene lookup returns CDR1 ENHRY and CDR2 SYGVKD. CDR3 nucleotides: TGTGCCATCAGAGACGGGATCTTAGACTATGGCTACACCTTC. Encoded protein: CAIRDGILDYGYTF.

This clone is a singleton in its sample. This sequence joins TRBV10-2 and TRBJ2-1; TRBD2 aligns across 9 bases. Germline V gives CDR1 WSHSY, CDR2 SAAADI. The junction had 3 bases not matched to a gene; V was cut back by 6 bases and J by 3 bases. The length of the CDR3 is 14 residues. CDR3: CASRSSGDYNEQFF. In DNA form, the CDR3 reads TGCGCCAGCAGGTCTAGCGGGGACTACAATGAGCAGTTCTTC.

J is TRBJ1-6 and V is TRBV28; D perhaps matches TRBD1 (5 bases). The CDR3 totals 14 residues. The V end was cut by 6 bases, the J end by 9 bases, with 15 bases between. Germline values: CDR1 MDHEN, CDR2 SYDVKM. In DNA, the CDR3 is TGTGCCAGCAGGGGGCGCGCAGACCTTTCACCCCTCCACTTT. Its protein product is CASRGRADLSPLHF.

The chain employs TRBV2 and TRBJ1-1; D not resolved. This CDR3 has 11 residues. Germline V CDR1 and CDR2: SNHLY, FYNNEI. The ends were cut back, 6 bases at V and 7 bases at J, with 9 bases in the middle. The CDR3 is CASSPEGEAFF. CDR3 sequence (DNA): TGTGCCAGCAGCCCCGAGGGTGAAGCTTTCTTT.

The sample holds a few counts of this clone. The V and J genes are TRBV6-5 and TRBJ2-5, with TRBD1 as a possible D gene (6 bases). The CDR3 runs to 15 residues. Trimming took off 5 bases at V and 4 bases at J, with 17 bases between the two ends. Germline lookup yields CDR1 MNHEY and CDR2 SVGAGI. In DNA, the CDR3 is TGTGCCAGCAGTCCCCTAACAGGGATCGGAGAGACCCAGTACTTC. Translated: CASSPLTGIGETQYF.

This chain links TRBV5-1 with TRBJ1-1; D gene uncertain. This CDR3 region has 11 residues. V was clipped by 4 bases and J by 7 bases, with 8 bases between them. CDR1 SGHRS and CDR2 YFSETQ come from the germline V gene. This chain's CDR3 is CASSAGGEAFF. The CDR3 nucleotides are TGCGCCAGCAGCGCGGGAGGTGAAGCTTTCTTT.